The rows below give T cell receptor beta chains drawn from one sample of a study of blood T cell repertoires in COVID-19. Clones were sequenced by immunoSEQ multiplex PCR, and TCRdb holds only the in-frame ones, with some missing. This sample has 80,000 to 100,000 clones; 82% occur once, and the top ten carry roughly a tenth. Input material: peripheral blood. Source of these receptors: a man between 65 and 85 years old with active or convalescent COVID-19. CDR3s include the opening cysteine and the closing phenylalanine or tryptophan. The order of the fields is D gene, V gene, J gene, clone size, CDR3 DNA, CDR3 protein. The D gene is left open where the match is weak. Some rows have no size entry. The others give once, few or many, or a class for an expanded clone.

NA,TRBV5-8,TRBJ2-7,NA,TGTGCCAGCAGCTTCCCGCAGAACGAGCAGTACTTC,CASSFPQNEQYF
NA,TRBV21-1,TRBJ1-2,NA,TGTGCCAGCAGGGGGTCGGACTGCGACAGGGTCGGATCTAACTATGGCTACACCTTC,CASRGSDCDRVGSNYGYTF
TRBD1,TRBV18,TRBJ2-2,NA,TGTGCCAGCTCACCACTCGGACAGGTCGCCGGGGAGCTGTTTTTT,CASSPLGQVAGELFF
NA,TRBV10-3,TRBJ2-6,NA,TGTGCCATCAGTGTGGGCCAGCACAGCTCTGGGGCCAACGTCCTGACTTTC,CAISVGQHSSGANVLTF
TRBD2,TRBV7-9,TRBJ2-1,NA,TGTGCCAGCAAGAGCGGGGCTGGGAATGAGCAGTTCTTC,CASKSGAGNEQFF
NA,TRBV6-6,TRBJ2-3,NA,TGTGCCAGCAGTGGCAATGTATTATCAGATACGCAGTATTTT,CASSGNVLSDTQYF
NA,TRBV4-3,TRBJ1-2,NA,TGCGCCAGCAGCCAAGATACAAGGACAGTTACCAACTATGGCTACACCTTC,CASSQDTRTVTNYGYTF
TRBD1,TRBV19,TRBJ1-2,once,TGTGCCAGTAACACTCCGGGACAGGGGTATGGCTACACCTTC,CASNTPGQGYGYTF
NA,TRBV6-4,TRBJ2-3,few,TGTGCCAGCAGTGACTCGAGCCAGGGCCCAGATACGCAGTATTTT,CASSDSSQGPDTQYF
TRBD2,TRBV5-1,TRBJ2-1,NA,TGCGCCAGCAGCTTGGCGGGGACGCGCGGGGGTTACAATGAGCAGTTCTTC,CASSLAGTRGGYNEQFF
TRBD2,TRBV7-2,TRBJ2-3,NA,TGTGCCAGCAGCCCGGGAGGGACTAGGGGAGCAGATACGCAGTATTTT,CASSPGGTRGADTQYF
TRBD1,TRBV6-6,TRBJ1-2,NA,TGTGCCAGCAGATGGGACAGCTATGGCTACACCTTC,CASRWDSYGYTF
NA,TRBV5-4,TRBJ1-4,NA,TGTGCCAGCAGCTTGAAAGCACAGTCGACTAATGAAAAACTGTTTTTT,CASSLKAQSTNEKLFF
NA,TRBV18,TRBJ1-5,NA,TGTGCCAGCTCACCCGGGAGAGGGAATCAGCCCCAGCATTTT,CASSPGRGNQPQHF
NA,TRBV6-5,TRBJ2-3,NA,TGTGCCAGCAGTTACTCGACTTTATTCGGTACGCAGTATTTT,CASSYSTLFGTQYF
TRBD2,TRBV2,TRBJ2-3,NA,TGTGCCAGCAGTGGGGAGCGGGGGCGGGATACGCAGTATTTT,CASSGERGRDTQYF
NA,TRBV11-2,TRBJ2-1,NA,TGTGCCAGCAGCCTCAGGGAGGACAATGAGCAGTTCTTC,CASSLREDNEQFF
TRBD1,TRBV9,TRBJ2-1,NA,TGTGCCAGCAGCGCGGGACAGGGGGCTGGTGAGCAGTTCTTC,CASSAGQGAGEQFF
TRBD1,TRBV25-1,TRBJ1-2,NA,TGTGCCAGCAGTGAATTTACAGGGGGCATCTCCTTC,CASSEFTGGISF
TRBD2,TRBV12-3/TRBV12-4,TRBJ2-5,NA,TGTGCCAGCCGGTGGGGGGGACAAGAGACCCAGTACTTC,CASRWGGQETQYF
NA,TRBV24-1,TRBJ2-3,NA,TGTGCCACCAGTGATTCTGGCTTCCCCACAGATACGCAGTATTTT,CATSDSGFPTDTQYF
NA,TRBV6-2/TRBV6-3,TRBJ2-2,NA,TGTGCCAGCAGTTACTCAGGGAGGCACACCGGGGAGCTGTTTTTT,CASSYSGRHTGELFF
NA,TRBV28,TRBJ1-3,NA,TGTGCCGCCGGTGGAAACACCATATATTTT,CAAGGNTIYF
NA,TRBV10-3,TRBJ1-5,NA,TGTGCCATCAGTGGCCAGGAAAATCAGCCCCAGCATTTT,CAISGQENQPQHF
TRBD2,TRBV3-1/TRBV3-2,TRBJ2-3,NA,TGTGCCAGCAGCCAAGATGGGGTCCTAGCGGGGGATCTCACAGATACGCAGTATTTT,CASSQDGVLAGDLTDTQYF
NA,TRBV6-5,TRBJ1-4,NA,TGTGCCAGCAGTTACTATCCGAAGACTAAAATAGAAAAACTGTTTTTT,CASSYYPKTKIEKLFF
NA,TRBV30,TRBJ1-1,NA,TGTGCCTGGAGTCTTCAGCGCACTGAAGCTTTCTTT,CAWSLQRTEAFF
TRBD1,TRBV18,TRBJ1-1,NA,TGTGCCAGCTCACCAGGGACAGGGTCGAACACTGAAGCTTTCTTT,CASSPGTGSNTEAFF
NA,TRBV4-2,TRBJ2-1,few,TGTGCCAGCAGCCACCATGAGTCAAGCTCCTACAATGAGCAGTTCTTC,CASSHHESSSYNEQFF
NA,TRBV19,TRBJ2-3,NA,TGTGCCAGTAGCCTAGTTGGCACAGATACGCAGTATTTT,CASSLVGTDTQYF
TRBD1,TRBV4-2,TRBJ1-4,NA,TGTGCCAGCAGCCAAGAGGGACAGGGCAGAGTCCCTAATGAAAAACTGTTTTTT,CASSQEGQGRVPNEKLFF
NA,TRBV15,TRBJ2-3,NA,TGTGCCACCCAGAGAGGGACTAGCACAGATACGCAGTATTTT,CATQRGTSTDTQYF
NA,TRBV7-2,TRBJ2-5,NA,TGTGCCAGCAGCGCACAGGGCCTCCTTCAAGAGACCCAGTACTTC,CASSAQGLLQETQYF
NA,TRBV29-1,TRBJ1-1,few,TGCAGCGTTGCCTCCGGTAGCACTGAAGCTTTCTTT,CSVASGSTEAFF
TRBD2,TRBV6-5,TRBJ2-7,NA,TGTGCCAGCTTAGGCGGGGGATCCGGCCGGTTTCAGTACTTC,CASLGGGSGRFQYF
NA,TRBV27,TRBJ1-3,NA,TGTGCCAGCAGTTTATCGGGGGGAACTGGAAACACCATATATTTT,CASSLSGGTGNTIYF
NA,TRBV29-1,TRBJ2-2,NA,TGCAGCGTTGGATTGGAGAACCCCACCGGGGAGCTGTTTTTT,CSVGLENPTGELFF
NA,TRBV9,TRBJ2-1,once,TGTGCCAGCAGCCCCCAGATGTATGAGCAGTTCTTC,CASSPQMYEQFF
NA,TRBV4-1,TRBJ2-1,once,TGCGCCAGCAGCCAAGTGACAGCATTCAATGAGCAGTTCTTC,CASSQVTAFNEQFF
NA,TRBV5-8,TRBJ2-6,once,TGTGCCAGCAGCTTACAGGCGAACTCTGGGGCCAACGTCCTGACTTTC,CASSLQANSGANVLTF
NA,TRBV5-4,TRBJ2-1,NA,TGTGCCAGCAGCTTCCTAGGGACTTCTGGTGAGCAGTTCTTC,CASSFLGTSGEQFF
NA,TRBV3-1/TRBV3-2,TRBJ2-2,NA,TGTGCCAGCAGAGGGGGTTCGTACACCGGGGAGCTGTTTTTT,CASRGGSYTGELFF
NA,TRBV3-1/TRBV3-2,TRBJ1-1,NA,TGTGCCAGCAGCCTACAGAGGAACACTGAAGCTTTCTTT,CASSLQRNTEAFF
NA,TRBV6-2/TRBV6-3,TRBJ1-3,NA,TGTGCCAGCAGCCGAGGGGGATGGGCTGGAAACACCATATATTTT,CASSRGGWAGNTIYF
NA,TRBV7-9,TRBJ1-4,NA,TGTGCCAGCAGCCTCGGGAGCATCAGTGAAAAACTGTTTTTT,CASSLGSISEKLFF
TRBD1,TRBV3-1/TRBV3-2,TRBJ1-2,NA,TGTGCCAGCAGCCAACAGAGGACAGGGGGCTATGGCTACACCTTC,CASSQQRTGGYGYTF
TRBD2,TRBV7-9,TRBJ2-5,NA,TGTGCCAGCAGCTTAGGTGCTAGCGGGGGGGCAGAGACCCAGTACTTC,CASSLGASGGAETQYF
TRBD2,TRBV6-6,TRBJ2-4,NA,TGTGCCAGCACCGCAGCGGGGTTTCAAAACATTCAGTACTTC,CASTAAGFQNIQYF
NA,TRBV30,TRBJ2-5,few,TGTGCCTGGAGTGTACACGGGACTCGACTTCAAGAGACCCAGTACTTC,CAWSVHGTRLQETQYF
TRBD1,TRBV6-2/TRBV6-3,TRBJ2-5,NA,TGTGCCAGCAGTTTAGACAGGGTTGGGGAGACCCAGTACTTC,CASSLDRVGETQYF
TRBD2,TRBV5-1,TRBJ2-3,NA,TGCGCCAGCAGCGTAGCGGGGGCTAGCACAGATACGCAGTATTTT,CASSVAGASTDTQYF
NA,TRBV27,TRBJ1-2,NA,TGTGCCAGCAGTTTAAAGGGGCCCCACAACTATGGCTACACCTTC,CASSLKGPHNYGYTF
NA,TRBV5-1,TRBJ1-3,NA,TGCGCCAGCAGCGTGGGCCAGAACTCTGGAAACACCATATATTTT,CASSVGQNSGNTIYF
NA,TRBV5-4,TRBJ2-3,NA,TGTGCCAGCAGCTTAGCCAGGGGAGGCACAGATACGCAGTATTTT,CASSLARGGTDTQYF
TRBD1,TRBV19,TRBJ1-5,NA,TGTGCCAGTAGACTTGACAGGGCGGGCGGTCAGCCCCAGCATTTT,CASRLDRAGGQPQHF
TRBD2,TRBV25-1,TRBJ2-3,NA,TGTGCCAGCAGAGGGACTAGCGCACCCCAAGATACGCAGTATTTT,CASRGTSAPQDTQYF
NA,TRBV7-2,TRBJ2-1,NA,TGTGCCAGCAGCCCGATAGGGCAGGGTGAGCAGTTCTTC,CASSPIGQGEQFF
NA,TRBV27,TRBJ2-1,few,TGTGCCAGCAGTTGGGGGGGGCCTCGGAATGAGCAGTTCTTC,CASSWGGPRNEQFF
TRBD1,TRBV19,TRBJ2-3,NA,TGTGCCAGTACCTCCGGACAGGGGATCGGTACAGATACGCAGTATTTT,CASTSGQGIGTDTQYF
TRBD1,TRBV6-4,TRBJ1-1,NA,TGTGCCACCTCGCCCGGACAGGGAAGTACTGAAGCTTTCTTT,CATSPGQGSTEAFF